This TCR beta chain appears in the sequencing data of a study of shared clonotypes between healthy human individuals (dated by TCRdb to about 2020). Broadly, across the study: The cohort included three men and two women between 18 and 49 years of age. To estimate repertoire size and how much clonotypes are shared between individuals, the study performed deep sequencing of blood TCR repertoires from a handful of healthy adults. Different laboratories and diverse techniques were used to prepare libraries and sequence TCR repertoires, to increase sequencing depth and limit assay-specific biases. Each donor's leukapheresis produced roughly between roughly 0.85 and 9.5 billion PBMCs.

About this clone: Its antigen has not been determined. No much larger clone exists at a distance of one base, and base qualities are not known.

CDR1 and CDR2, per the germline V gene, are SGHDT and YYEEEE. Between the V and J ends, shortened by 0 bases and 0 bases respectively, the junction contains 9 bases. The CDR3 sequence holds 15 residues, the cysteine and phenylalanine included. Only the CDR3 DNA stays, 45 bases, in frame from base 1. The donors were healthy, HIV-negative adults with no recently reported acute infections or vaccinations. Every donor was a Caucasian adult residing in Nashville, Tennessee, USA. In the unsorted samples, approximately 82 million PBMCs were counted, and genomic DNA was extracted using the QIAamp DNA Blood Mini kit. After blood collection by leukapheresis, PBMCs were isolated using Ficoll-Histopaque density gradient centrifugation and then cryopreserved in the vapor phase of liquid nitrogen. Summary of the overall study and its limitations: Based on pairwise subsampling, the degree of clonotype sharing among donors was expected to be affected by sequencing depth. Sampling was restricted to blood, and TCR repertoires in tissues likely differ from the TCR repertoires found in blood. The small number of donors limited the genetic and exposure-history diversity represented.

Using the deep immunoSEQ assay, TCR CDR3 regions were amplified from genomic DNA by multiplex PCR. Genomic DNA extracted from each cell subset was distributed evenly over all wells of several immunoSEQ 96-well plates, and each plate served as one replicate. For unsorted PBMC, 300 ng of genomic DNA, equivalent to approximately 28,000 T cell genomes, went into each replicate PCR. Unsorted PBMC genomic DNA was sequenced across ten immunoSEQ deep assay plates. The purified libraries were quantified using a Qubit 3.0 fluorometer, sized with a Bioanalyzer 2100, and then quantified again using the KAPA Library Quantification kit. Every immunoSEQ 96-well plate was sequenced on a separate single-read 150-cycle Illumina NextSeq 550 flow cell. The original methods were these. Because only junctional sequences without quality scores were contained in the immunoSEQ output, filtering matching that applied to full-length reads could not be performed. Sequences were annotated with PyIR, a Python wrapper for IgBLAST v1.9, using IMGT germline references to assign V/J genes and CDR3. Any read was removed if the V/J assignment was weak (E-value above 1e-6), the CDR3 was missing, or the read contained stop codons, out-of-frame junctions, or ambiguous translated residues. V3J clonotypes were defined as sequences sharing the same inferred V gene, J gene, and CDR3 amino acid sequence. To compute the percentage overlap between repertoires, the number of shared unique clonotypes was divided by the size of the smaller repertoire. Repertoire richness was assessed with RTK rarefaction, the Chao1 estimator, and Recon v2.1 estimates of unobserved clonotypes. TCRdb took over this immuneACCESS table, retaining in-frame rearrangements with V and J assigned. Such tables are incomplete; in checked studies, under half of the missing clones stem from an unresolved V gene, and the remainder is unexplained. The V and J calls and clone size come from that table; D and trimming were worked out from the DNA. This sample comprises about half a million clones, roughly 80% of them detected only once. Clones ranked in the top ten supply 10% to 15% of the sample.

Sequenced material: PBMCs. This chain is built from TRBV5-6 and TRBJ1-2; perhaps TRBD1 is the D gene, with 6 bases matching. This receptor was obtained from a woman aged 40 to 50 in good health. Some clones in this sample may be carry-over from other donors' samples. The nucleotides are TGTGCCAGCAGCTTGGAAAGGGGGGCTAACTATGGCTACACCTTC. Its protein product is CASSLERGANYGYTF. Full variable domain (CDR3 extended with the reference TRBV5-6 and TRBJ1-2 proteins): DAGVTQSPTHLIKTRGQQVTLRCSPKSGHDTVSWYQQALGQGPQFIFQYYEEEERQRGNFPDRFSGHQFPNYSSELNVNALLLGDSALYLCASSLERGANYGYTFGSGTRLTVV.